The sequence of this TCR beta chain was determined in a study of OX40 agonist ivuxolimab in advanced cancers. General study points: Some patients without response likewise showed low normalized clonal expansion.

Here immunoSEQ multiplex PCR was the method, and the copy in TCRdb shows in-frame clones only, minus some. The sample includes 3,000 to 3,500 clones, over 80% of them seen just once. CDR1 is SGHTA, CDR2 FQGTGA, per germline. This CDR3 has 14 residues. V dropped 5 bases and J dropped 9 bases, with 17 bases sitting between them. On this clone: The antigen remains unidentified.

On cycle 4 day 1 and cycle 7 day 1, as well as at baseline, blood was sampled. The clonotype originates from an adult with an advanced solid tumor such as melanoma, head and neck, liver or kidney cancer. The V and J genes are TRBV7-3 and TRBJ2-1, with D perhaps TRBD1 or TRBD2 (7 bases each). Sequencing was performed on CD4+ or CD8+ T cells sorted from blood, taken in a trial of the OX40 agonist ivuxolimab. The CDR3 sequence is CASSPGGGSGEQFF. For the CDR3, the DNA is TGTGCCAGCAGCCCAGGGGGGGGGTCAGGTGAGCAGTTCTTC.